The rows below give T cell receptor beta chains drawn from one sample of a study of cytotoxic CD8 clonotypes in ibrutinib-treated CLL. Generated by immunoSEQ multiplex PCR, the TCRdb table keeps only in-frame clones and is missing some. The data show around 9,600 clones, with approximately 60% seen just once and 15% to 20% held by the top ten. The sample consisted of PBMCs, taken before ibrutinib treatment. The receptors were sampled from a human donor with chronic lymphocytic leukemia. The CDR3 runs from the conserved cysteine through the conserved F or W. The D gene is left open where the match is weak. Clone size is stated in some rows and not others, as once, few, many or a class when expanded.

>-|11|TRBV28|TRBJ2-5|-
CASSTQETQYF
TGTGCCAGCAGTACCCAAGAGACCCAGTACTTC
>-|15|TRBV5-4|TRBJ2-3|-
CASSLAPGSTDTQYF
TGTGCCAGCAGCTTGGCCCCAGGAAGCACAGATACGCAGTATTTT
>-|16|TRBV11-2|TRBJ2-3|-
CASSLAGRWRIDTQYF
TGTGCCAGCAGCTTAGCGGGCCGATGGAGAATAGATACGCAGTATTTT
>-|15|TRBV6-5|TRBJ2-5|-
CASSYRSVKMETQYF
TGTGCCAGCAGTTATCGCTCAGTCAAGATGGAGACCCAGTACTTC
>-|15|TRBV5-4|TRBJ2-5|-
CASSLSRGPGETQYF
TGTGCCAGCAGCTTGAGTCGGGGGCCGGGAGAGACCCAGTACTTC
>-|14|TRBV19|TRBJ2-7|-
CASSTSSRAYEQYF
TGTGCCAGTAGTACATCCTCCAGGGCCTACGAGCAGTACTTC
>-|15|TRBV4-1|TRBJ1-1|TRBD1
CASSHPSQGWAEAFF
TGCGCCAGCAGCCACCCCTCACAGGGGTGGGCTGAAGCTTTCTTT
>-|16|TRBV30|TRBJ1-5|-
CAWSALWGKGNQPQHF
TGTGCCTGGAGTGCTCTGTGGGGGAAGGGCAATCAGCCCCAGCATTTT
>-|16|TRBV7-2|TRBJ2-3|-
CASSLALGGLTDTQYF
TGTGCCAGCAGCTTAGCGCTCGGGGGCCTCACAGATACGCAGTATTTT
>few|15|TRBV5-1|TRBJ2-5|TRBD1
CASSPPGQGQETQYF
TGCGCCAGCAGCCCTCCGGGACAGGGACAAGAGACCCAGTACTTC
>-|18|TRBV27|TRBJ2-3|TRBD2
CASRKREWGGSSTDTQYF
TGTGCCAGCAGGAAACGGGAGTGGGGGGGTTCTAGCACAGATACGCAGTATTTT
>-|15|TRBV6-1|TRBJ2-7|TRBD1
CASRVGQGPTYEQYF
TGTGCCAGTAGGGTAGGACAGGGCCCTACCTACGAGCAGTACTTC
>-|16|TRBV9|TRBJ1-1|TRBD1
CASSGRTGGLNTEAFF
TGTGCCAGCAGCGGTAGGACAGGGGGATTGAACACTGAAGCTTTCTTT
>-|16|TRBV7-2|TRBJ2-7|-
CASSLRILSDDYEQYF
TGTGCCAGCAGCTTACGTATCTTATCGGACGACTACGAGCAGTACTTC
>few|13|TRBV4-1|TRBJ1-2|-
CASSQLGTYGYTF
TGCGCCAGCAGCCAACTCGGTACATATGGCTACACCTTC
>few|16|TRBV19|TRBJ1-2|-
CASSIDVKLGSNGYTF
TGTGCCAGTAGTATAGACGTAAAACTAGGGTCGAATGGCTACACCTTC
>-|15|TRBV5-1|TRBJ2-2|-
CASSFGTSNTGELFF
TGCGCCAGCAGCTTTGGGACTTCGAACACCGGGGAGCTGTTTTTT
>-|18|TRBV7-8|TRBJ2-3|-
CASSPGLNAAGPTDTQYF
TGTGCCAGCAGCCCAGGGCTTAACGCGGCGGGGCCCACAGATACGCAGTATTTT
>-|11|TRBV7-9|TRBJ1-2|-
CSTRLFYGYTF
TGCTCGACTCGTCTCTTTTATGGCTACACCTTC
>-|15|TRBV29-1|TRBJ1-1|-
CSVAQRQGPGLEAFF
TGCAGCGTTGCGCAGCGTCAGGGGCCGGGGCTTGAAGCTTTCTTT
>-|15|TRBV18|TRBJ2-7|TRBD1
CASSPPGQTGNEQYF
TGTGCCAGCTCACCTCCCGGGCAGACAGGGAACGAGCAGTACTTC
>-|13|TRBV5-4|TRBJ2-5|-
CASSPGLQETQYF
TGTGCCAGCAGCCCGGGACTTCAAGAGACCCAGTACTTC
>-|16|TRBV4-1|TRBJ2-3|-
CASSQVRGSSTDTQYF
TGCGCCAGCAGCCAAGTCAGGGGAAGTTCCACAGATACGCAGTATTTT
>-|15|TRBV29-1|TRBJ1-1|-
CSVEDRYRMNTEAFF
TGCAGCGTTGAAGATAGATACAGGATGAACACTGAAGCTTTCTTT
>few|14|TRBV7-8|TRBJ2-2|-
CASSTYRVDGELFF
TGTGCCAGCAGCACATACAGGGTGGACGGGGAGCTGTTTTTT
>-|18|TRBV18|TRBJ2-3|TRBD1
CASSHILGTGYLTDTQYF
TGTGCCAGCTCACACATACTCGGGACAGGGTATCTCACAGATACGCAGTATTTT
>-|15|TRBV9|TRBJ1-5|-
CASSSSRLSNQPQHF
TGTGCCAGCAGCTCAAGCAGGCTTAGCAATCAGCCCCAGCATTTT